The present TCR beta chain was sequenced within a study of beta chain features in type 1 diabetes. Study results and caveats: In the patient group, naive, central memory and Treg TCRB repertoires seemed more alike than in the healthy donor group. Type 1 diabetes patients had moderately but significantly shorter TCRB CDR3s in all four CD4+ subsets.

In the case of this clone: The antigen remains undetermined.

CD45RO/CCR7/CD25/CD127/CD95/CD27 sorting isolated CD4+ naive, central memory, regulatory and stem cell-like memory cells. Expressed TCRB transcripts were sequenced because the isolated RNA had all been reverse transcribed beforehand. Produced via immunoSEQ multiplex PCR; TCRdb's table is partial and in-frame only. The sample includes around 150,000 clones, approximately 8.1% of them seen just once. V was cut by 1 base and J by 5 bases, with 16 bases left in between. CDR1 and CDR2 from the germline V gene are ENHRY and SYGVKD. CDR3 length equals 16 residues. The sequence was collected from a man between 18 and 29 years old in good health. Material: central memory CD4+ T cells from blood. V is TRBV10-3 and J is TRBJ2-3, with D possibly matching TRBD2 (6 bases). CDR3 coding DNA: TGTGCCATCAGTGAGTACAGAGTAGGAGGGCAAGATACGCAGTATTTT. This codes for CAISEYRVGGQDTQYF.